These 8 T cell receptor beta chains were sequenced from one sample in a study of blood T cell repertoires in COVID-19. The assay was immunoSEQ multiplex PCR, and TCRdb's table has in-frame clones only and misses some. The data show around 310,000 clones, nearly 90% seen once. Sequenced input: peripheral blood. These receptors were collected from a woman between 35 and 50 years old with COVID-19, enrolled during active disease.

This rearrangement joins TRBV19 to TRBJ1-5; D perhaps matches TRBD1 (5 bases). CDR1 and CDR2 from the germline V gene are LNHDA and SQIVND (reference sequence). The germline V and J ends were trimmed by 7 bases and 5 bases, with 12 bases remaining between them. The CDR3 runs to 13 residues. The CDR3 spells CASTETVDQPQHF. Written as DNA, the CDR3 is TGTGCCAGTACCGAGACAGTAGATCAGCCCCAGCATTTT.

The rearrangement joins TRBV28 to TRBJ2-7; TRBD1 is a possible D gene (7 bases). Looked up from germline, CDR1 is MDHEN and CDR2 is SYDVKM. There are 13 residues in the CDR3. The V and J ends lost 7 bases and 4 bases respectively, with 14 bases between them. This chain's CDR3 is CASIGGGRYEQYF. DNA of the CDR3: TGTGCCAGCATCGGAGGGGGCCGTTACGAGCAGTACTTC.

The chain has TRBV9 and TRBJ1-2; 11 nucleotides match TRBD1. Germline trimming cut 0 bases from V and 4 bases from J; bases unmatched to any gene: 2. The CDR3 runs to 15 residues. The V gene's germline CDR1 is SGDLS and CDR2 YYNGEE. CDR3 bases: TGTGCCAGCAGCGTAGGGACAGGGGGCGTCTATGGCTACACCTTC. This codes for CASSVGTGGVYGYTF. Filled out from reference TRBV9 and TRBJ1-2, the complete variable domain reads DSGVTQTPKHLITATGQRVTLRCSPRSGDLSVYWYQQSLDQGLQFLIQYYNGEERAKGNILERFSAQQFPDLHSELNLSSLELGDSALYFCASSVGTGGVYGYTFGSGTRLTVV.

CDR3 sequence: CSVAGRENTEAFF. The CDR3 bases are TGCAGCGTTGCCGGCAGGGAGAACACTGAAGCTTTCTTT. The chain links TRBV29-1 to TRBJ1-1; tentatively, D is TRBD1 (5 bases). This CDR3 is built from 13 residues. Trimming pared 4 bases from V and 1 base from J, leaving 10 bases between. Germline V CDR1 and CDR2: SQVTM, ANQGSEA. The full variable domain, completed using reference TRBV29-1 and TRBJ1-1, is SAVISQKPSRDICQRGTSLTIQCQVDSQVTMMFWYRQQPGQSLTLIATANQGSEATYESGFVIDKFPISRPNLTFSTLTVSNMSPEDSSIYLCSVAGRENTEAFFGQGTRLTVV.

J is TRBJ2-7 and V is TRBV2; possible D gene TRBD1, 5 bases. Looked up from germline, CDR1 is SNHLY and CDR2 is FYNNEI. V dropped 4 bases and J dropped 2 bases, with 12 bases sitting between them. This CDR3 has 14 amino acids. The CDR3 is CASSVGPSPYEQYF. In nucleotides, the CDR3 is TGTGCCAGCAGTGTGGGGCCCTCCCCCTACGAGCAGTACTTC.

The chain employs TRBV7-2 and TRBJ2-5; D may be TRBD2 (5 bases). V lost 5 bases to trimming and J lost 5 bases, with 15 bases between them. Germline V gives CDR1 SGHTA, CDR2 FQGNSA. This CDR3 is built from 14 residues. Written as DNA, the CDR3 is TGTGCCAGCAGCCCCCGGACCGGGGAGGAGACCCAGTACTTC. It yields the protein CASSPRTGEETQYF.

The V gene is TRBV5-6, the J gene TRBJ1-5; 7 bases are a match to TRBD1. The CDR3 sequence is 17 residues long. Germline values: CDR1 SGHDT, CDR2 YYEEEE. V was pared by 5 bases and J by 0 bases, with 11 bases of the junction left unmatched. As DNA, the CDR3 is TGTGCCAGCAGTTATCGACAGGGACGTTATAGCAATCAGCCCCAGCATTTT. This codes for CASSYRQGRYSNQPQHF.

The CDR3 bases are TGTGCCAGCAGTCGGACAGGGGCGCGGCAGCCCCAGCATTTT. Its translation is CASSRTGARQPQHF. The chain employs TRBV27 and TRBJ1-5, with TRBD1 matching over 9 bases. CDR1 and CDR2 from the germline V gene are MNHEY and SMNVEV (reference sequence). The CDR3 consists of 14 residues. Unmatched junction bases numbered 6, after V lost 5 bases and J lost 7 bases.